This section outlines one T cell receptor (beta chain) sequence together with its context. Method: immunoSEQ multiplex PCR; TCRdb's copy keeps in-frame clones and lacks some. Among 250,000 to 300,000 clones listed, roughly nine tenths were seen once. The CDR3 covers 14 residues. Germline CDR1 WNHNN, CDR2 SYGVQD (reference sequence). Trimming took 3 bases from V and 7 from J, leaving 16 bases between them. Donors in Cohort 3 counted as recovered after two negative PCRs, clearance, or symptom resolution. The entry originates in a study of blood T cell repertoires in COVID-19. The sample taken for sequencing was PBMCs or T cells enriched from blood (not recorded which). The rearrangement joins TRBV10-1 to TRBJ2-7, with D maybe TRBD2 (5 bases). The source of this sequence is a woman aged 40 to 50 who had recovered from COVID-19. The DNA of the CDR3 is TGCGCCAGCAGTGACCCCAGGACGCGAGGGGAGCAGTACTTC. Residues: CASSDPRTRGEQYF.